One sample yielded the 5 T cell receptor beta chains listed below, sequenced in a study of cytomegalovirus exposure and HLA in healthy donors. PCR was performed using 60 Vbeta and 13 Jbeta primers. Sequencing used immunoSEQ multiplex PCR; TCRdb keeps in-frame clones, though not all of them. Of about 120,000 clones in the sample, more than 60% were seen once. The sequenced sample consisted of PBMCs. All receptors come from a man between 18 and 35 years old in good health and CMV-seronegative.

Worth noting for this clone: The sample contains more than one DNA sequence encoding this CDR3. CDR3 amino acids: CASSLRTGGADTQYF. DNA for the CDR3: TGTGCCAGCAGCTTGAGGACAGGGGGAGCAGATACGCAGTATTTT. The V gene is TRBV5-6, the J gene TRBJ2-3; TRBD1 matches at 10 bases. Germline CDR1 SGHDT, CDR2 YYEEEE. Trimming at V came to 1 base and at J to 4 bases, leaving 3 bases not matched to a gene. CDR3 length: 15 amino acids.

This chain joins TRBV5-1 and TRBJ2-5, with 11 bases identical to TRBD2. V shed 4 bases and J 1 base; nucleotides not matched to a gene: 3. CDR1 and CDR2 from the germline V gene are SGHRS and YFSETQ. There are 15 residues in the CDR3. The chain's CDR3 is CASSRLAGGQETQYF. The CDR3 DNA sequence: TGCGCCAGCAGCAGGCTAGCGGGGGGCCAAGAGACCCAGTACTTC.

The chain employs TRBV21-1 and TRBJ2-7; the table's TRBD1 call for D was not verified on the DNA. TRBV21-1 is deemed a pseudogene. The CDR3 contains 18 residues. Written as DNA, the CDR3 is TGTGCCAGCAGCAAAGATTCGGCCGTTCTCAGGCAGGCCTACGAGCAGTACTTC. Its translation is CASSKDSAVLRQAYEQYF.

This clone turned up a few times. This chain uses TRBV27 with TRBJ1-4; TRBD1 is a possible D gene (5 bases). Germline V CDR1 and CDR2: MNHEY, SMNVEV (reference sequence). This CDR3 spans 14 amino acids. V dropped 6 bases and J dropped 5 bases, with 13 bases sitting between them. The CDR3 loop reads CASRRQNKNEKLFF. The CDR3 DNA reads TGTGCCAGCAGGCGACAGAATAAGAATGAAAAACTGTTTTTT.

This chain joins TRBV7-2 and TRBJ1-5; tentative D call: TRBD1 (6 bases). Trimming shortened V by 8 bases and J by 7 bases, and 18 bases separated the two germline ends. Germline CDR1 and CDR2: SGHTA and FQGNSA. The CDR3 consists of 14 residues. The CDR3 reads CASQRGGQGQPQHF. CDR3 nucleotide sequence: TGTGCCAGCCAAAGGGGGGGGCAGGGACAGCCCCAGCATTTT.